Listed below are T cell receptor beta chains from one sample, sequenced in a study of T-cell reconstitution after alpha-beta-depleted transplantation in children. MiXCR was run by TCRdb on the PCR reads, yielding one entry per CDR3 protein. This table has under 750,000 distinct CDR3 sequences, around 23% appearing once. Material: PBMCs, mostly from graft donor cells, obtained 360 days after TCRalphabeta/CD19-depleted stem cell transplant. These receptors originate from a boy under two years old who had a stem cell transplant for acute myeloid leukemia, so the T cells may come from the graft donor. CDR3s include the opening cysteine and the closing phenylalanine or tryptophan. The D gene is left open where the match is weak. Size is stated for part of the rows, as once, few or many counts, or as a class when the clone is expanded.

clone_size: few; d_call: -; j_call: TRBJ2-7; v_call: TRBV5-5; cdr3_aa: CASSFGDEQYF; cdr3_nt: TGTGCCAGCAGCTTTGGCGACGAGCAGTACTTC
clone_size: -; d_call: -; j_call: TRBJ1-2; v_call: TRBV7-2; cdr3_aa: CASSLADSYGYTF; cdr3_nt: TGTGCCAGCAGCTTAGCGGACAGTTATGGCTACACCTTC
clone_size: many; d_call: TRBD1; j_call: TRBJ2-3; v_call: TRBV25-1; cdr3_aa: CASSEWTGSDTQYF; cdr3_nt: TGTGCCAGCAGTGAATGGACAGGCTCAGATACGCAGTATTTT
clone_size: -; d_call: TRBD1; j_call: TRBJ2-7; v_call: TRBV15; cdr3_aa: CATSRETGKLYEQYF; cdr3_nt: TGTGCCACCAGCAGGGAGACAGGGAAGCTCTACGAGCAGTACTTC
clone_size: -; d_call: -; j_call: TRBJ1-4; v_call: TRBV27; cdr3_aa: CATQRAYNEKLFF; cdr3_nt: TGTGCCACCCAGCGCGCTTACAATGAAAAACTGTTTTTT
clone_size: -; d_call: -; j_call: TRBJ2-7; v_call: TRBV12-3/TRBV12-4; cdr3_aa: CASSLTGSVAYEQYF; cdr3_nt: TGTGCCAGCAGTTTAACAGGGTCGGTGGCCTACGAGCAGTACTTC
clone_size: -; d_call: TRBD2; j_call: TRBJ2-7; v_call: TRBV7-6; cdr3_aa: CASSLSGRAGRGEQYF; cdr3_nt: TGTGCCAGCAGCTTATCAGGCAGGGCAGGGAGGGGCGAGCAGTACTTC
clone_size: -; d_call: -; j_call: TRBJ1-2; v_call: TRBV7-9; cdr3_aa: CASSSSGTSGDGYTF; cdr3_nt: TGTGCCAGCAGCTCATCCGGGACATCGGGCGATGGCTACACCTTC
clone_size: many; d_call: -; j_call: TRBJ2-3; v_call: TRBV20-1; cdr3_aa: CSALKLDYSDTQYF; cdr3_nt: TGCAGTGCCCTCAAGCTAGATTACTCAGATACGCAGTATTTT
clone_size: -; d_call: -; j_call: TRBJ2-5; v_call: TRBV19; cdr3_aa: CASSMGAFQETQYF; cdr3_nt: TGTGCCAGTAGTATGGGGGCCTTCCAAGAGACCCAGTACTTC
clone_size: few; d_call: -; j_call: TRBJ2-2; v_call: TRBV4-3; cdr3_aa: CASSQEVVSRTGELFF; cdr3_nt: TGCGCCAGCAGCCAAGAGGTGGTCAGTCGGACCGGGGAGCTGTTTTTT
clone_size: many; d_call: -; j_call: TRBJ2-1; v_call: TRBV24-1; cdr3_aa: CATASWTYNEQFF; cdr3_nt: TGTGCCACCGCTAGCTGGACCTACAATGAGCAGTTCTTC
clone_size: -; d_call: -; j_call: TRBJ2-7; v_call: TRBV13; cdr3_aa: CASSSDPYEQYF; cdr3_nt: TGTGCCAGCAGCTCAGATCCGTACGAGCAGTACTTC
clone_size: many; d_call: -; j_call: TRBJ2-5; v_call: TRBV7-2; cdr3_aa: CASSLALHQETQYF; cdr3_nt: TGTGCCAGCAGCTTAGCGCTACACCAAGAGACCCAGTACTTC
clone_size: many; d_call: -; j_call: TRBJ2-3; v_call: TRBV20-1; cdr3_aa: CSAGRVGGTDTQYF; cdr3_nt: TGCAGTGCTGGCAGGGTTGGAGGCACAGATACGCAGTATTTT
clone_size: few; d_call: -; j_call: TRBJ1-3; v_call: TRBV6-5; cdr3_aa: CASSSRALSGNTIYF; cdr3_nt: TGTGCCAGCAGTTCGAGGGCTCTCTCTGGAAACACCATATATTTT
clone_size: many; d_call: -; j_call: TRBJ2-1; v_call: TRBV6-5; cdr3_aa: CASSYSGLLNEQFF; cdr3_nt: TGTGCCAGCAGTTACTCGGGACTCCTCAATGAGCAGTTCTTC
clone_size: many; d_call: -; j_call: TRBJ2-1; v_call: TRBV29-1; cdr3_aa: CSVERGLGDEQFF; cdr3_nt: TGCAGCGTTGAGCGGGGATTGGGCGATGAGCAGTTCTTC
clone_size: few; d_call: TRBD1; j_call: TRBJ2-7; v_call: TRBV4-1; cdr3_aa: CASSQEESSQGAYEQYF; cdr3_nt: TGCGCCAGCAGCCAAGAGGAGTCGAGCCAGGGGGCCTACGAGCAGTACTTC
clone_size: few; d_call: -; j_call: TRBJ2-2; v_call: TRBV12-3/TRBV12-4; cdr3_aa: CASSWGGIGELFF; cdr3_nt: TGTGCCAGCAGTTGGGGGGGCATCGGGGAGCTGTTTTTT
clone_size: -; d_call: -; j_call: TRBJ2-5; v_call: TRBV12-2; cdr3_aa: CASRLATEHQETQYF; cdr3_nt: TGTGCAAGTCGCTTAGCGACAGAACACCAAGAGACCCAGTACTTC
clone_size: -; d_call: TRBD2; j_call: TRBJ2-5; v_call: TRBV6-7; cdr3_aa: CASSYGTGTMETQYF; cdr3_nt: TGTGCCAGCAGTTACGGCACCGGGACTATGGAGACCCAGTACTTC
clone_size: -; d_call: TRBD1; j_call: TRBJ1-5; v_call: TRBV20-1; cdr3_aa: CSARPGQDGGNQPQHF; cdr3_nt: TGCAGTGCTAGGCCGGGACAGGATGGGGGCAATCAGCCCCAGCATTTT
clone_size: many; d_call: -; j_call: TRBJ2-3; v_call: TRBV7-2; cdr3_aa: CASSLRGPGDTQYF; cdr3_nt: TGTGCCAGCAGCTTACGGGGGCCGGGAGATACGCAGTATTTT
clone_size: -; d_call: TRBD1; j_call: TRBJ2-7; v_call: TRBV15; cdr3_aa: CATSRSGTGTYEQYF; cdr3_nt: TGTGCCACCAGCCGTTCCGGGACAGGGACCTACGAGCAGTACTTC
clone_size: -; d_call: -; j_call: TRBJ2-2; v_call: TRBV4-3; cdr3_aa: CASSQDPSGAGELFF; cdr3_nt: TGCGCCAGCAGCCAAGATCCATCCGGCGCCGGGGAGCTGTTTTTT
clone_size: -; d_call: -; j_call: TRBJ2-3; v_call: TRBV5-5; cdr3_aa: CASSSDTDPRTDTQYF; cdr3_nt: TGTGCCAGCAGCTCCGACACCGACCCCCGCACAGATACGCAGTATTTT
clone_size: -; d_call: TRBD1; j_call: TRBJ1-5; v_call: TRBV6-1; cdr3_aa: CASSPRDRGSNQPQHF; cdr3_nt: TGTGCCAGCAGTCCCCGGGACAGGGGAAGCAATCAGCCCCAGCATTTT
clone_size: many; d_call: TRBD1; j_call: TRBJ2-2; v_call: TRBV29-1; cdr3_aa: CSVGRDRFTGELFF; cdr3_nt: TGCAGCGTTGGTCGGGACAGGTTCACCGGGGAGCTGTTTTTT
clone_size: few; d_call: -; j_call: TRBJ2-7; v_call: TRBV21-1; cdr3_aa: CASSKGRGLAGLYEQYF; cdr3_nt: TGTGCCAGCAGCAAAGGGCGGGGACTAGCGGGGCTCTACGAGCAGTACTTC
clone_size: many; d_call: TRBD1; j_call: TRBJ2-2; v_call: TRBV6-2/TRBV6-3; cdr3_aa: CASSLLQGADTGELFF; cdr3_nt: TGTGCCAGCAGTCTCCTACAGGGGGCTGACACCGGGGAGCTGTTTTTT
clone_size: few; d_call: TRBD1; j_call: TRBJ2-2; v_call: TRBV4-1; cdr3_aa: CASSQEGQGRDTGELFF; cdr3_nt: TGCGCCAGCAGCCAAGAGGGACAGGGGCGGGACACCGGGGAGCTGTTTTTT
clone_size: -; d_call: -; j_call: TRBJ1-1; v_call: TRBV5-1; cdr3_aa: CASSLTAGLPNTEAFF; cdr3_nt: TGCGCCAGCAGCTTGACAGCAGGGTTGCCGAACACTGAAGCTTTCTTT
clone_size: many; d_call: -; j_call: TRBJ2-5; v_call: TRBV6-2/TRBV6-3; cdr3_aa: CASRRGTADFSTQYF; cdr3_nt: TGTGCCAGTCGACGCGGGACAGCCGATTTTTCGACCCAGTACTTC
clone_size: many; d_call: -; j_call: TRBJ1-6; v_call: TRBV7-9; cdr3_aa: CASSDSRGNSPLHF; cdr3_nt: TGTGCCAGCAGCGACAGTAGAGGCAATTCACCCCTCCACTTT
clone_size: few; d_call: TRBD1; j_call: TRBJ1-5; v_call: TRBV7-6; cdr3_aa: CASSFWEPGQGGNQPQHF; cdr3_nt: TGTGCCAGCAGCTTTTGGGAACCGGGACAGGGGGGTAATCAGCCCCAGCATTTT
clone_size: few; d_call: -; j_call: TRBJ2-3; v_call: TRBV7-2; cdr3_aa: CASSSRQYF; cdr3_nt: TGTGCCAGCAGCTCGAGGCAGTATTTT
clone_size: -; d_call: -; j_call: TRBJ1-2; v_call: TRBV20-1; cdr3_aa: CSARNRGLVYGYTF; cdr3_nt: TGCAGTGCTAGAAATAGGGGTCTAGTCTATGGCTACACCTTC
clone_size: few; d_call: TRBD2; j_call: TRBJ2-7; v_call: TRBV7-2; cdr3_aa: CASSGTSGASYEQYF; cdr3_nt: TGTGCCAGCAGCGGGACTAGCGGGGCTTCCTACGAGCAGTACTTC
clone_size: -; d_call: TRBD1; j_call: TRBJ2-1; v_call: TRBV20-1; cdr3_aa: CGTGGHNEQFF; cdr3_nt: TGCGGGACAGGGGGGCACAATGAGCAGTTCTTC